A single sample is the source of the 27 T cell receptor beta chains below, sequenced in a study of T cell responses to AZD1222 COVID-19 vaccine. Using immunoSEQ multiplex PCR, the repertoire was profiled, and TCRdb retains in-frame clones only, with some absent. The table has some 130,000 clones, 93% seen once. Sequenced material: peripheral blood, taken on day 0 of AZD1222 vaccination. Receptors were obtained from an adult in good health.

Turning to this clone: At one end the junction does not follow the germline gene, possibly because of a read error. The genes are TRBV5-6 and TRBJ2-5, with 14 bases that match TRBD2. The CDR3 has 15 residues. CDR1 and CDR2 from the germline V gene are SGHDT and YYEEEE. The CDR3, as DNA: TGTGCTAGCAGCCCGGGACTAGCGGGAGAGGAGACCCAGTACTTC. It encodes CASSPGLAGEETQYF.

The gene calls are TRBV3-1 (or the pseudogene TRBV3-2) and TRBJ2-3; D perhaps matches TRBD2 (6 bases). Germline lookup yields CDR1 LGHDT and CDR2 YNNKEL (reference sequence). V was shortened by 4 bases and J by 0 bases, with 11 bases between the two germline ends. The CDR3 consists of 15 residues. This CDR3 is CASSPYSGSTDTQYF. Here the CDR3 DNA reads TGTGCCAGCAGCCCCTATAGCGGTAGCACAGATACGCAGTATTTT.

The V and J genes are TRBV12-3 or TRBV12-4 and TRBJ1-3; D remains ambiguous. This CDR3 is 11 amino acids long. Between the trimmed V and J ends, which lost 7 bases and 4 bases, there was a span of 5 bases. The CDR3 DNA is TGTGCCAGCACCTTGGGAAACACCATATATTTT. Amino acid sequence: CASTLGNTIYF.

J is TRBJ2-3 and V is TRBV4-1, with D perhaps assigned TRBD1 or TRBD2 (5 bases each). The ends were cut back, 1 base at V and 2 bases at J, with 10 bases in the middle. The CDR3 is 15 amino acids. The germline V gene encodes CDR1 MGHRA and CDR2 YSYEKL. Written as DNA, the CDR3 is TGCGCCAGCAGCCAAGTAAGGGGAGCCACAGATACGCAGTATTTT. Translation: CASSQVRGATDTQYF.

The chain is built from TRBV3-1 (or the pseudogene TRBV3-2) and TRBJ1-3; D not certain. Germline values: CDR1 LGHDT, CDR2 YNNKEL (reference sequence). The CDR3 is 16 residues long. V lost 0 bases, J lost 2 bases, and 11 bases lay in between. CDR3 loop: CASSQDREGTGNTIYF. In DNA form, the CDR3 reads TGTGCCAGCAGCCAAGATCGGGAAGGGACTGGAAACACCATATATTTT.

DNA for the CDR3: TGTGCCAGCAGCCTCCGGGACGACATCCCGTACGAGCAGTACTTC. Translating gives CASSLRDDIPYEQYF. This chain links TRBV9 with TRBJ2-7; perhaps D is TRBD1 or TRBD2 (5 bases each). CDR1 and CDR2 (germline): SGDLS, YYNGEE. Trimming removed 4 bases at V and 4 bases at J, with 18 bases between. This CDR3 has 15 residues.

V is TRBV5-5 and J is TRBJ2-5, with 7 positions matching TRBD1. Germline CDR1 SGHKS, CDR2 YYEKEE (reference sequence). V was clipped by 2 bases and J by 3 bases; unmatched bases: 4. The CDR3 totals 14 residues. DNA of the CDR3: TGTGCCAGCAGCTTTTCGACAGGGAAAGAGACCCAGTACTTC. This codes for CASSFSTGKETQYF. Based on the CDR3 plus reference TRBV5-5 and TRBJ2-5, the full variable domain is DAGVTQSPTHLIKTRGQQVTLRCSPISGHKSVSWYQQVLGQGPQFIFQYYEKEERGRGNFPDRFSARQFPNYSSELNVNALLLGDSALYLCASSFSTGKETQYFGPGTRLLVL.

V is TRBV4-1 and J is TRBJ1-3; maybe TRBD1 (5 bases). Germline V gives CDR1 MGHRA, CDR2 YSYEKL. The CDR3 contains 15 residues. V was shortened by 3 bases and J by 4 bases, with 13 bases between the two germline ends. The CDR3 sequence: CASSQNRQMGNTIYF. CDR3 nucleotide sequence: TGCGCCAGCAGCCAGAACAGGCAAATGGGAAACACCATATATTTT.

V and J are TRBV28 and TRBJ2-7, with 7 bases that match TRBD1. The V segment lost 3 bases and the J segment 3 bases; nucleotides outside the gene matches: 8. This CDR3 comprises 15 residues. Germline CDR1 is MDHEN and CDR2 is SYDVKM. The CDR3 DNA reads as TGTGCCAGCAGTTTGAACAGGGGTCAGGGCTACGAGCAGTACTTC. Its protein is CASSLNRGQGYEQYF.

Of note for this clone: Because it lacks the conserved phenylalanine or tryptophan at the end, this CDR3 is likely a read error. The limits of the CDR3 on the DNA are not certain, so only TCRdb's listed CDR3 is given. The chain is built from TRBV28 and TRBJ1-1; the table's D gene call, TRBD1, was not cross checked with the DNA. The length of the CDR3 is 10 amino acids, counting both ends. Germline V gene lookup returns CDR1 MDHEN and CDR2 SYDVKM. The chain's CDR3 is CASSPQGGPG.

The J gene is TRBJ1-1, the V gene TRBV12-3 or TRBV12-4, with D maybe TRBD1 (5 bases). The CDR3 extends over 12 amino acids. Trimming removed 6 bases from V and 10 bases from J, with 15 bases in between. CDR3: CASRPPTGGAFF. The CDR3 region has the DNA TGTGCCAGCAGACCTCCTACAGGCGGAGCTTTCTTT.

Written as DNA, the CDR3 is TGTGCCAGCAGCTCCCCCCGGCCTGGAAACACCATATATTTT. Its protein product is CASSSPRPGNTIYF. The rearrangement links TRBV5-6 to TRBJ1-3; D remains unclear. The CDR3 covers 14 residues. Germline V gene lookup returns CDR1 SGHDT and CDR2 YYEEEE. V lost 3 bases and J 2 bases, leaving 9 bases between the germline ends.

The genes are TRBV19 and TRBJ2-7, with TRBD2 matching over 13 bases. Germline trimming cut 4 bases from V and 2 bases from J; bases unmatched to any gene: 2. Looked up from germline, CDR1 is LNHDA and CDR2 is SQIVND (reference sequence). The CDR3 runs to 15 residues. The CDR3 bases are TGTGCCAGTAGTACGGGACTAGCGGGGACCTACGAGCAGTACTTC. Translation gives CASSTGLAGTYEQYF.

The V gene is TRBV11-1, the J gene TRBJ1-1; 9 positions agree with TRBD1. Germline loops: CDR1 SGHAT, CDR2 FQDESV (reference sequence). The CDR3 contains 15 residues. Trimming took 5 bases from V and 0 from J; bases not matched to a gene: 4. CDR3 residues: CASSPQGAMNTEAFF. The CDR3 DNA reads as TGTGCCAGCAGCCCACAGGGGGCGATGAACACTGAAGCTTTCTTT.

This chain joins TRBV9 and TRBJ1-5; D call uncertain. CDR1 SGDLS and CDR2 YYNGEE come from the germline V gene. V was clipped by 4 bases and J by 5 bases, with 19 bases between them. This CDR3 has 16 amino acids. CDR3 protein: CASSRSPLTDYQPQHF. CDR3 bases: TGTGCCAGCAGCCGATCCCCTTTGACGGATTATCAGCCCCAGCATTTT. Using reference TRBV9 and TRBJ1-5 for the parts outside the CDR3, the full variable domain is DSGVTQTPKHLITATGQRVTLRCSPRSGDLSVYWYQQSLDQGLQFLIQYYNGEERAKGNILERFSAQQFPDLHSELNLSSLELGDSALYFCASSRSPLTDYQPQHFGDGTRLSIL.

The J gene is TRBJ1-1, the V gene TRBV19; D uncertain. Deletions cut 7 bases from V and 1 base from J, with 10 bases between. The germline gives CDR1 LNHDA, CDR2 SQIVND (reference sequence). CDR3 length: 13 amino acids. The CDR3 sequence is CASMETRNTEAFF. The CDR3, as DNA: TGTGCCAGTATGGAAACGAGGAACACTGAAGCTTTCTTT.

The V and J genes are TRBV11-3 and TRBJ2-2; D perhaps matches TRBD2 (7 bases). V lost 5 bases to trimming and J lost 3 bases, with 19 bases between them. Germline V lookup: CDR1 SGHNT, CDR2 YENEEA. The CDR3 consists of 17 residues. For the CDR3, the DNA is TGTGCCAGCAGCCTCAGAGCCGTGGGGGGGCACACCGGGGAGCTGTTTTTT. This translates into CASSLRAVGGHTGELFF.

This chain uses TRBV7-2 with TRBJ2-7; possibly TRBD2 for D (6 bases). Trimming pared 0 bases from V and 3 bases from J, leaving 12 bases between. CDR1 SGHTA and CDR2 FQGNSA come from the germline V gene. This CDR3 has 15 residues. The CDR3 reads CASSLAQDYLYEQYF. The CDR3 nucleotides read TGTGCCAGCAGCTTAGCACAGGACTACCTCTACGAGCAGTACTTC.

The chain links TRBV19 to TRBJ1-5, with unresolved D. The CDR3 has 14 amino acids. Germline V gene sequence: CDR1 LNHDA, CDR2 SQIVND (reference sequence). V shed 5 bases and J shed 5 bases, with 13 bases lying between them. The CDR3 loop is CASSPTWGDQPQHF. CDR3 bases: TGTGCCAGTAGTCCTACCTGGGGTGATCAGCCCCAGCATTTT.

Note on this clone: The same CDR3 also results from other DNA sequences found in this sample. J is TRBJ2-2 and V is TRBV9; no firm D call. Looked up from germline, CDR1 is SGDLS and CDR2 is YYNGEE. Trimming pared 5 bases from V and 7 bases from J, leaving 12 bases between. This CDR3 has 13 residues. CDR3 sequence reads: CASSRIPGGELFF. The CDR3 DNA reads as TGTGCCAGCAGTCGTATCCCTGGCGGGGAGCTGTTTTTT.

The genes are TRBV18 and TRBJ1-5; D possibly corresponds to TRBD1 (5 bases). V was trimmed by 3 bases and J by 4 bases, leaving 7 bases between them. Germline V gives CDR1 KGHSH, CDR2 LQKENI. The CDR3 extends over 13 amino acids. The CDR3 coding sequence is TGTGCCAGCTCACCCGACAGAAATCAGCCCCAGCATTTT. This encodes CASSPDRNQPQHF.

There are a few counts of this clone. The rearrangement joins TRBV5-1 to TRBJ1-4; unclear D gene. The CDR3 is made up of 18 amino acids. Looked up from germline, CDR1 is SGHRS and CDR2 is YFSETQ. V lost 4 bases and J 8 bases, leaving 27 bases between the germline ends. The CDR3, as DNA: TGCGCCAGCAGCCAGTGGGGAACGATATCCGGGGTAGGGGAAAAACTGTTTTTT. Its protein is CASSQWGTISGVGEKLFF.

This clone was counted a few times. This rearrangement joins TRBV30 to TRBJ1-5; the match to TRBD1 covers 8 bases. V lost 2 bases to trimming and J lost 7 bases; unmatched junction nucleotides: 7. Germline V gene data show CDR1 as GTSNPN and CDR2 as SVGIG (reference sequence). This CDR3 spans 14 amino acids. The CDR3 DNA reads TGTGCCTGGAGTAAGGACAGGGCCAAACAGCCCCAGCATTTT. This sequence encodes CAWSKDRAKQPQHF. The entire variable domain, with the rest obtained from reference TRBV30 and TRBJ1-5, is as follows: SQTIHQWPATLVQPVGSPLSLECTVEGTSNPNLYWYRQAAGRGLQLLFYSVGIGQISSEVPQNLSASRPQDRQFILSSKKLLLSDSGFYLCAWSKDRAKQPQHFGDGTRLSIL.

This chain connects TRBV27 to TRBJ1-4; D is undetermined. This CDR3 contains 13 residues. The V end was cut by 3 bases, the J end by 8 bases, with 10 bases between. CDR1 and CDR2 (germline): MNHEY, SMNVEV (reference sequence). CDR3 in amino acids: CASSFKMWEKLFF. CDR3 in DNA: TGTGCCAGCAGTTTCAAGATGTGGGAAAAACTGTTTTTT.

The CDR3 nucleotides are TGTGCCAGTAGCACCGGGACAGGGCGAATCTACGAGCAGTACTTC. As protein: CASSTGTGRIYEQYF. This chain links TRBV19 with TRBJ2-7; 9 bases are a match to TRBD1. Germline V CDR1 and CDR2: LNHDA, SQIVND (reference sequence). J was trimmed by 3 bases and V by 6 bases; bases with no gene match: 9. The CDR3 is 15 residues long.

The sample holds one count of this clone. This chain links TRBV7-2 with TRBJ2-5, with 8 bases lining up with TRBD1. Germline lookup yields CDR1 SGHTA and CDR2 FQGNSA. V was pared by 5 bases and J by 7 bases, with 12 bases of the junction left unmatched. CDR3 length: 15 amino acids. CDR3 coding DNA: TGTGCCAGCAGCCTGGCCCGGACAGGGTTGGCGACCCAGTACTTC. Protein: CASSLARTGLATQYF.

The chain combines TRBV6-2 or TRBV6-3 with TRBJ2-2; D is possibly TRBD1 (6 bases). The CDR3 runs 16 residues. CDR1 MNHEY and CDR2 SVGEGT come from the germline V gene. Trimming shortened V by 0 bases and J by 1 base, and 9 bases separated the two germline ends. The CDR3: CASSYSGTKNTGELFF. CDR3 DNA sequence: TGTGCCAGCAGTTACTCCGGGACAAAGAACACCGGGGAGCTGTTTTTT.